Below are 3 T cell receptor beta chains sequenced from a single sample in a study of blood T cell repertoires in COVID-19. Repertoires were generated with immunoSEQ multiplex PCR, while TCRdb's copy carries only in-frame clones and drops some. Here the sample spans 110,000 to 150,000 clones, approximately 78% being singletons. The sample was PBMCs or T cells enriched from blood (not recorded which). The receptors were sampled from a woman aged 45-65 years who had recovered from COVID-19.

This chain uses TRBV10-3 with TRBJ2-7, with TRBD1 matching over 10 bases. Germline trimming cut 6 bases from V and 5 bases from J; bases unmatched to any gene: 4. The CDR3 is 13 amino acids. Looked up from germline, CDR1 is ENHRY and CDR2 is SYGVKD. CDR3 amino acids: CAISRGTGDEQYV. In DNA form, the CDR3 reads TGTGCCATCAGCCGAGGGACAGGGGACGAGCAGTACGTC.

J is TRBJ2-5 and V is TRBV19; 7 bases map to TRBD1. V was clipped by 7 bases and J by 2 bases; unmatched bases: 7. The germline CDR1 and CDR2 sequences are LNHDA and SQIVND (reference sequence). CDR3 size: 14 residues. CDR3 sequence: CASNPGQRQETQYF. In DNA, the CDR3 is TGTGCCAGTAATCCGGGACAGCGACAAGAGACCCAGTACTTC. Combining the CDR3 with reference TRBV19 and TRBJ2-5 gives the whole variable domain DGGITQSPKYLFRKEGQNVTLSCEQNLNHDAMYWYRQDPGQGLRLIYYSQIVNDFQKGDIAEGYSVSREKKESFPLTVTSAQKNPTAFYLCASNPGQRQETQYFGPGTRLLVL.

The chain carries TRBV19 and TRBJ2-4; D ambiguous. The CDR3 contains 13 residues. Germline CDR1 reads LNHDA; CDR2 reads SQIVND (reference sequence). Trimming cost V 5 bases and J 8 bases, with 13 bases left between them. DNA of the CDR3: TGTGCCAGTAGTGTCGCCAAGCCCCACATTCAGTACTTC. Protein sequence: CASSVAKPHIQYF.